The sequence of this T cell receptor (beta chain) was determined in a study of cytomegalovirus exposure and HLA in healthy donors. The donors belonged to the 120-subject validation cohort, separate from the approximately 670-subject first cohort. Study-level results: According to the study, around 180 TCR beta chains were cytomegalovirus-associated.

The CDR3 has 16 residues. Germline V gives CDR1 SNHLY, CDR2 FYNNEI. The ends were cut back, 6 bases at V and 2 bases at J, with 19 bases in the middle. Worth noting for this clone: What it binds is not known.

The data were produced by immunoSEQ multiplex PCR, yet TCRdb's version contains in-frame clones alone and is incomplete. Here the sample spans about 63,000 clones, 80% to 90% being singletons. The rearrangement joins TRBV2 to TRBJ2-5; a possible D gene is TRBD1 (8 bases). The sequencing sample was made of PBMCs. This clonotype was sampled from a woman aged 18-35 years in good health and CMV-seronegative. This CDR3 is CASRVRTGRGQETQYF. CDR3 sequence (DNA): TGTGCCAGCAGGGTCCGGACAGGGAGGGGACAAGAGACCCAGTACTTC.